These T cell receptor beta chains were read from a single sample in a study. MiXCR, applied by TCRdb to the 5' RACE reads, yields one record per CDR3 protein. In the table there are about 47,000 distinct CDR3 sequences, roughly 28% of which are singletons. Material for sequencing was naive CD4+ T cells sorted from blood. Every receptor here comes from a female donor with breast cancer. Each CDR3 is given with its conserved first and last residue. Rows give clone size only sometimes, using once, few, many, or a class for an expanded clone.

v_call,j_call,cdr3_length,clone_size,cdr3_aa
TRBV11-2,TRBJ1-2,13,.,CASSLVLDSGYTF
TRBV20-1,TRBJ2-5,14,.,CSARVPGPQETQYF
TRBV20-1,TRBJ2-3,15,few,CSAKSSGGRSDTQYF
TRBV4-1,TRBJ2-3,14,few,CASSPRRSTDTQYF
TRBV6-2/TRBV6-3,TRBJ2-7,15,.,CASSPLWTVSYEQYF
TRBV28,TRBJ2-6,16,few,CASRGERGSGANVLTF
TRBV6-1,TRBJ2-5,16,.,CASRERDRGLGEAQYF
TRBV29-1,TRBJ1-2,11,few,CSVEANYGYTF
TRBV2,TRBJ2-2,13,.,CASSVEETGELFF
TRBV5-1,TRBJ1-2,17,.,CASSLAGGEPSNYGYTF
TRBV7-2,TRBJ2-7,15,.,CASSYTSGRFVEQYF
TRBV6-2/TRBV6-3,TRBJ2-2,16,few,CASSYSTGANTGELFF
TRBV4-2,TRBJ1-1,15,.,CASSQDPDRGTEAFF
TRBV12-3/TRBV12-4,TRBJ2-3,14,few,CASSLGDNTDTQYF
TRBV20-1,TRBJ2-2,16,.,CSARPTSGANTGELFF
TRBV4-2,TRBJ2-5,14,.,CASSQGRAEETQYF